The T cell receptor beta chain described here comes from a study of T cell repertoires in cytomegalovirus infection. Background on the study: Through public TCR beta signatures, both CMV infection and matching HLA type were indicated.

TCRdb reprocessed the reads via MiXCR and lists one record per CDR3 protein. This sample has about 350,000 distinct CDR3 sequences, with roughly 34% found just once. Comment on this clonotype: Antigen: not known.

From germline, CDR1 is SGHTA and CDR2 FQGNSA. Deletions cut 2 bases from V and 3 bases from J, with 13 bases between. The CDR3 sequence is 15 residues long. This sample comprised cultured PBMCs, obtained from culture after CMV antigen stimulation. This TCR was sampled from a human donor in good health (CMV status not recorded). Some clones in this sample may be carry-over from other donors' samples. The V and J genes are TRBV7-2 and TRBJ1-1; D unresolved. The CDR3 spells CASSLNPRQYTEAFF. CDR3 sequence (DNA): TGTGCCAGCAGCTTAAACCCCAGACAATACACTGAAGCTTTCTTT.